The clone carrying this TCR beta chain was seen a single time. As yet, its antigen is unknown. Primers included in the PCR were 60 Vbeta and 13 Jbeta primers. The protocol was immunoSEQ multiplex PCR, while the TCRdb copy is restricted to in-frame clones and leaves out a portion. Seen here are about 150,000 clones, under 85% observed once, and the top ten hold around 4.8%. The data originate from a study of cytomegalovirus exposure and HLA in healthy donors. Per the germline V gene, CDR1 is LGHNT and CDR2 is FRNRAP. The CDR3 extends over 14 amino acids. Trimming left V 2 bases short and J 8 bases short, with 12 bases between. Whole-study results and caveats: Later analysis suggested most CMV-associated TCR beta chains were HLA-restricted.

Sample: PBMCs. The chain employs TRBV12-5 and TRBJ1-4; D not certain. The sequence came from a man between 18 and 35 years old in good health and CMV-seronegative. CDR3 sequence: CASGLLHFSEKLFF. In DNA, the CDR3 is TGTGCTAGTGGTTTGTTGCACTTCTCGGAAAAACTGTTTTTT.